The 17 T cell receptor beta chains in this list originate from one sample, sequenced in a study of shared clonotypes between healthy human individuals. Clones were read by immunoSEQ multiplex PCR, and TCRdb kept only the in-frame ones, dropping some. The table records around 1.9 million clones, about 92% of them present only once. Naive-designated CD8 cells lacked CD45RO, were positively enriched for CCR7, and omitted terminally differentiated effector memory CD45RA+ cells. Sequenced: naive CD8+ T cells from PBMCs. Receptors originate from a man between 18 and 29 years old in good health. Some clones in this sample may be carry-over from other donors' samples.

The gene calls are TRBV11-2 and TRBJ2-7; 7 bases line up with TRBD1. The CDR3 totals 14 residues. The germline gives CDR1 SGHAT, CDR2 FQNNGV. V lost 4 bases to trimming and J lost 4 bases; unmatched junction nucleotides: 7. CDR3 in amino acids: CASSSRDSRYEQYF. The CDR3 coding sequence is TGTGCCAGCAGCTCCCGGGACAGCCGATACGAGCAGTACTTC.

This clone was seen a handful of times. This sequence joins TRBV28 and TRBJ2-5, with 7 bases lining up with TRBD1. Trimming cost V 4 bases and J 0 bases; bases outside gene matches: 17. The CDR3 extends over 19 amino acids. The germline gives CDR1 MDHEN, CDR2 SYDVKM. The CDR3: CASSSIYLRQGSHQETQYF. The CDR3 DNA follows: TGTGCCAGCAGTTCCATATACCTCCGACAGGGTAGTCACCAAGAGACCCAGTACTTC. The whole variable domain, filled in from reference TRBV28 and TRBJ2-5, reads DVKVTQSSRYLVKRTGEKVFLECVQDMDHENMFWYRQDPGLGLRLIYFSYDVKMKEKGDIPEGYSVSREKKERFSLILESASTNQTSMYLCASSSIYLRQGSHQETQYFGPGTRLLVL.

CDR3 nucleotide sequence: TGCGCCAGCAGCCAAGATTTCAATCAGCCCCAGCATTTT. It codes for CASSQDFNQPQHF. V gene TRBV4-1 combines with J gene TRBJ1-5; D remains unclear. Trimming cost V 0 bases and J 3 bases, with 3 bases left between them. CDR3 size: 13 residues. Germline CDR1 MGHRA, CDR2 YSYEKL.

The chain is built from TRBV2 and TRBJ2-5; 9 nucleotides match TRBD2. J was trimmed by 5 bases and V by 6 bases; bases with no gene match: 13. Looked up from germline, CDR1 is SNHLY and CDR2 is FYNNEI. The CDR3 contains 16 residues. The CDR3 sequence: CASRGLAQAYLETQYF. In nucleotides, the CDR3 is TGTGCCAGCAGGGGACTAGCCCAAGCCTACCTGGAGACCCAGTACTTC.

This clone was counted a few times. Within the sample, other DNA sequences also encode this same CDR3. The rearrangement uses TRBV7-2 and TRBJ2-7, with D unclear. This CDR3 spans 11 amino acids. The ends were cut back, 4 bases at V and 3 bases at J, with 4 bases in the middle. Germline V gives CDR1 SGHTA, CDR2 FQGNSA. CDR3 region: CASSWGYEQYF. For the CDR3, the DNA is TGTGCCAGCAGCTGGGGCTACGAGCAGTACTTC.

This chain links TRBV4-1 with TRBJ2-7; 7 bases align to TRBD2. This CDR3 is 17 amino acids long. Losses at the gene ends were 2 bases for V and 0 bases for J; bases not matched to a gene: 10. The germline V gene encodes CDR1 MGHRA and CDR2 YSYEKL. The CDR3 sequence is CASSQQLSGVPSYEQYF. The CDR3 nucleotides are TGCGCCAGCAGCCAACAGCTGAGCGGGGTCCCCTCCTACGAGCAGTACTTC.

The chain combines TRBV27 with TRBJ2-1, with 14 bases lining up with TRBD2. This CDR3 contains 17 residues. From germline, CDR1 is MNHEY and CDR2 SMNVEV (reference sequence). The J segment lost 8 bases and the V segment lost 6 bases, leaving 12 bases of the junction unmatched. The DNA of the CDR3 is TGTGCCAGCAGCCTCCTCCCAGGGACTAGCGGGAGAGATGAGCAGTTCTTC. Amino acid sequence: CASSLLPGTSGRDEQFF.

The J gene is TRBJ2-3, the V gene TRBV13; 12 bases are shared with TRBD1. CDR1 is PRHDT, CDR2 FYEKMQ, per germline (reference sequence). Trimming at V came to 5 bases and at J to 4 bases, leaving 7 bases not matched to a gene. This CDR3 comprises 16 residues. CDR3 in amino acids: CASSLDGTGGADTQYF. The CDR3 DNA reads TGTGCCAGCAGCCTAGACGGGACAGGGGGCGCAGATACGCAGTATTTT.

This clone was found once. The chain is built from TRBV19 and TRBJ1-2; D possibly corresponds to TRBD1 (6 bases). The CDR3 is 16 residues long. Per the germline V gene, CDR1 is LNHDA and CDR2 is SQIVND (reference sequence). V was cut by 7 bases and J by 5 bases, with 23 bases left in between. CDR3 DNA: TGTGCCAGTAACTCACGGCGGTACAGGGACGGATATGGCTACACCTTC. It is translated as CASNSRRYRDGYGYTF.

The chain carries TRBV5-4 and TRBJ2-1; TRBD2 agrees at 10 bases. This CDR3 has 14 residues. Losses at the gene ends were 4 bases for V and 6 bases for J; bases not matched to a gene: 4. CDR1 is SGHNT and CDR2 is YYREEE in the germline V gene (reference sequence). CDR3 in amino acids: CASSLRTSGNEQFF. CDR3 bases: TGTGCCAGCAGCCTACGGACTAGCGGCAATGAGCAGTTCTTC.

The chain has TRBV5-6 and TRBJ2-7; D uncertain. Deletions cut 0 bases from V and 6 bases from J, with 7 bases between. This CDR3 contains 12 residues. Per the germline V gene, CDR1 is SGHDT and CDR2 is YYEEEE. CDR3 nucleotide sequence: TGTGCCAGCAGCTTGGTGAAGGGCGAGCAGTACTTC. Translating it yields CASSLVKGEQYF.

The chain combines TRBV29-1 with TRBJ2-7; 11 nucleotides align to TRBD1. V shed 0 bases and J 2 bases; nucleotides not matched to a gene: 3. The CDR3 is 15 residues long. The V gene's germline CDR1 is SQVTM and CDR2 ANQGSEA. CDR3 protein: CSVEEGTGGPYEQYF. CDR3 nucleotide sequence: TGCAGCGTTGAAGAGGGGACAGGGGGGCCCTACGAGCAGTACTTC.

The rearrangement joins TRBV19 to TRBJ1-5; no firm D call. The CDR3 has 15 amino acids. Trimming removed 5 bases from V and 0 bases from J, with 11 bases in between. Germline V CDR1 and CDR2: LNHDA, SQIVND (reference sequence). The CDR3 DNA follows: TGTGCCAGTAGTTCTGGGAGTAGTAGCAATCAGCCCCAGCATTTT. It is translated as CASSSGSSSNQPQHF.

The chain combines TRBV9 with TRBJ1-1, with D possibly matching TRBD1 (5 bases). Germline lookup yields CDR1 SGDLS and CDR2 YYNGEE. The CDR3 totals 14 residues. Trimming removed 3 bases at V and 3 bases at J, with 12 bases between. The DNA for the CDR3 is TGTGCCAGCAGCGGATTTCAGGGATACACTGAAGCTTTCTTT. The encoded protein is CASSGFQGYTEAFF.

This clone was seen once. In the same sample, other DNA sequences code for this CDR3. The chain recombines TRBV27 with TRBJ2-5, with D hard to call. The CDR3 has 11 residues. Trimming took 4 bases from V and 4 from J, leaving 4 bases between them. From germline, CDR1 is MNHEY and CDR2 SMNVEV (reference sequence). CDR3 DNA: TGTGCCAGCAGTTCGAGAGAGACCCAGTACTTC. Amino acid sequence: CASSSRETQYF.

CDR3 sequence: CASSQVIRGSQPQHF. As DNA, the CDR3 is TGCGCCAGCAGCCAAGTTATCAGAGGGAGTCAGCCCCAGCATTTT. This sequence joins TRBV4-1 and TRBJ1-5; D remains ambiguous. The CDR3 has 15 amino acids. V shed 1 base and J shed 6 bases, with 13 bases lying between them. CDR1 is MGHRA and CDR2 is YSYEKL in the germline V gene.

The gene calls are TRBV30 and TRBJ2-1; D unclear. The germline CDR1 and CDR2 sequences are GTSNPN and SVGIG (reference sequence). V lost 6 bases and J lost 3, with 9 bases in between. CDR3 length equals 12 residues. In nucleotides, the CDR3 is TGTGCCTGTGACCAGAACTACAATGAGCAGTTCTTC. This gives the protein CACDQNYNEQFF.